In its sample, the clone carrying this TCR beta chain was seen many times. Genomic DNA served as the source from which two-round multiplex PCR generated TCR beta CDR3 amplicons. First-round PCR employed TRBV- and TRBJ-specific primers for each gene. TCRdb recomputed calls from the multiplex PCR reads with MiXCR, one row per CDR3 protein. The sample shows about 59,000 distinct CDR3 sequences, about 30% of them seen only once. For each of two time points, a six-milliliter draw of peripheral blood was taken. Germline V gene sequence: CDR1 DFQATT, CDR2 SNEGSKA (reference sequence). V shed 3 bases and J shed 8 bases, with 13 bases lying between them. There are 12 residues in the CDR3. The data belong to a study of prognosis after radiotherapy for stage I lung cancer. As for the study in general: Aged roughly 50 to 95 years, with a median of around 74 years, the patients were 13 men and more than five women. Around 11 patients' tumors were adenocarcinoma, and roughly 7 patients' tumors were squamous cell carcinoma.

This TCR was recovered from a donor over 45 with non-small cell lung cancer. J is TRBJ1-1 and V is TRBV20-1, with D perhaps matching TRBD1 (5 bases). Sample: PBMCs, taken before or after stereotactic body radiation therapy (not recorded which). The CDR3 sequence is CSASSGMGEAFF. The CDR3 coding sequence is TGCAGTGCTAGCTCAGGGATGGGCGAAGCTTTCTTT.